A single sample is the source of the 30 T cell receptor beta chains below, sequenced in a study of identical twins. TCRdb re-derived calls from the 5' RACE reads in MiXCR, one entry per CDR3 protein. In the table there are about 550,000 distinct CDR3 sequences, 20% to 25% of which are singletons. The sample was also reused in another study, on yellow fever vaccine responses in identical twins.

Sequenced: CD4+ T cells sorted from blood. These receptors originate from a woman aged 18-29 years in good health.

This clonotype was counted a few times. The gene calls are TRBV6-1 and TRBJ2-4; 9 bases line up with TRBD2. V lost 5 bases, J lost 5 bases, and 7 bases stayed unmatched. The germline V gene encodes CDR1 MNHNS and CDR2 SASEGT. The CDR3 runs 15 residues. The CDR3 spells CASSHGGGAQNIQYF. The CDR3 nucleotides read TGTGCCAGCAGTCATGGCGGGGGGGCCCAAAACATTCAGTACTTC.

The V and J genes are TRBV9 and TRBJ2-3; TRBD1 matches at 7 bases. The CDR3 runs to 15 residues. Germline V lookup: CDR1 SGDLS, CDR2 YYNGEE. V gave up 1 base and J gave up 2 bases; unmatched junction bases: 4. CDR3 nucleotides: TGTGCCAGCAGCGTACCGGGACAGCCCACAGATACGCAGTATTTT. This sequence encodes CASSVPGQPTDTQYF.

The chain couples TRBV20-1 to TRBJ1-1; D is ambiguous. Trimming stripped 2 bases from V and 2 bases from J, with 21 bases between. The CDR3 is 17 amino acids. CDR1 is DFQATT, CDR2 SNEGSKA, per germline (reference sequence). In nucleotides, the CDR3 is TGCAGTGCTAGACCTCCAGGACGGGTGATAATTAACACTGAAGCTTTCTTT. It is translated as CSARPPGRVIINTEAFF.

The chain joins TRBV2 to TRBJ2-1; TRBD2 might be the D (5 bases). This CDR3 has 15 residues. The germline V and J ends were trimmed by 1 base and 5 bases, with 12 bases remaining between them. The germline V gene has CDR1 SNHLY and CDR2 FYNNEI. The CDR3, as DNA: TGTGCCAGCAGTGAAGGCGGGTTTAGGAACAATGAGCAGTTCTTC. Translated: CASSEGGFRNNEQFF.

This clonotype has more than one count but fewer than ten. J is TRBJ2-5 and V is TRBV27, with TRBD1 matching over 9 bases. This CDR3 comprises 16 residues. The V segment lost 3 bases and the J segment 2 bases; nucleotides outside the gene matches: 7. The germline V gene encodes CDR1 MNHEY and CDR2 SMNVEV (reference sequence). The CDR3 reads CASSFTLTGGQETQYF. The CDR3 nucleotides read TGTGCCAGCAGTTTTACTCTGACAGGGGGGCAAGAGACCCAGTACTTC.

V gene TRBV5-1 combines with J gene TRBJ2-1, with D possibly being TRBD1 (6 bases). Trimming took off 4 bases at V and 0 bases at J, with 17 bases between the two ends. The germline CDR1 and CDR2 sequences are SGHRS and YFSETQ. The CDR3 is 17 residues long. The CDR3 loop reads CASSAMSDSFSYNEQFF. The CDR3 DNA follows: TGCGCCAGCAGCGCGATGTCGGACAGCTTCTCCTACAATGAGCAGTTCTTC.

V gene TRBV28 combines with J gene TRBJ2-2; 8 positions match TRBD2. Trimming took 6 bases from V and 4 from J; bases not matched to a gene: 7. Per germline, CDR1 MDHEN and CDR2 SYDVKM. The CDR3 sequence is 15 residues long. This CDR3 reads CASRSGGRPTGELFF. The CDR3 region has the DNA TGTGCCAGCAGGTCGGGGGGGCGCCCCACCGGGGAGCTGTTTTTT. The entire variable domain, with the rest obtained from reference TRBV28 and TRBJ2-2, is as follows: DVKVTQSSRYLVKRTGEKVFLECVQDMDHENMFWYRQDPGLGLRLIYFSYDVKMKEKGDIPEGYSVSREKKERFSLILESASTNQTSMYLCASRSGGRPTGELFFGEGSRLTVL.

This chain uses TRBV11-1 with TRBJ2-1; D unclear. The CDR3 has 16 residues. CDR1 and CDR2 (germline): SGHAT, FQDESV (reference sequence). The V and J ends lost 0 bases and 0 bases respectively, with 9 bases between them. DNA of the CDR3: TGTGCCAGCAGCTTAGCTCGCCTCAGCTCCTACAATGAGCAGTTCTTC. It codes for CASSLARLSSYNEQFF.

This sequence joins TRBV3-1 and TRBJ2-7; maybe TRBD2 (6 bases). Deletions cut 3 bases from V and 5 bases from J, with 17 bases between. The germline CDR1 and CDR2 sequences are LGHDT and YNNKEL (reference sequence). The CDR3 extends over 15 amino acids. In nucleotides, the CDR3 is TGTGCCAGCAGCCAGTGGTCGGGAGCTGTCGACGAGCAGTACTTC. Its protein product is CASSQWSGAVDEQYF.

This clonotype has more than one count but fewer than ten. This chain joins TRBV5-1 and TRBJ2-7; 7 nucleotides align to TRBD1. V shed 4 bases, J shed 4 bases, and the junction held 5 bases outside the gene matches. Germline V gene data show CDR1 as SGHRS and CDR2 as YFSETQ. CDR3 length: 13 amino acids. The DNA for the CDR3 is TGCGCCAGCAGCCCACCGGGACAGTACGAGCAGTACTTC. This sequence encodes CASSPPGQYEQYF.

This clonotype was counted a few times. The CDR3 coding sequence is TGTGCCAGCAGCCACAAGCGGGAGGAATTATGGAATGAGCAGTTCTTC. It specifies CASSHKREELWNEQFF. V is TRBV3-1 and J is TRBJ2-1; 9 nucleotides agree with TRBD2. The CDR3 has 16 amino acids. The V gene end was trimmed by 3 bases and the J gene end by 7 bases; junction bases not matched to a gene: 10. Germline V gene sequence: CDR1 LGHDT, CDR2 YNNKEL (reference sequence).

This clonotype appeared a few times. This rearrangement joins TRBV7-7 to TRBJ2-1; TRBD1 might be the D (6 bases). The CDR3 has 12 amino acids. CDR1 and CDR2 from the germline V gene are SSHAT and FNYEAQ (reference sequence). V was pared by 6 bases and J by 16 bases, with 19 bases between. CDR3: CASRYNRKQGFF. The CDR3 DNA reads as TGTGCCAGCAGATATAACAGAAAACAGGGCTTCTTC. Full variable domain (outside the CDR3, taken from reference TRBV7-7 and TRBJ2-1): GAGVSQSPRYKVTKRGQDVTLRCDPISSHATLYWYQQALGQGPEFLTYFNYEAQPDKSGLPSDRFSAERPEGSISTLTIQRTEQRDSAMYRCASRYNRKQGFFGPGTRLTVL.

The gene calls are TRBV3-1 and TRBJ1-3; TRBD1 might be the D (5 bases). Trimming stripped 6 bases from V and 4 bases from J, with 10 bases between. Germline V gene data show CDR1 as LGHDT and CDR2 as YNNKEL (reference sequence). This CDR3 region has 13 residues. The CDR3: CASSEGLGNTIYF. In DNA, the CDR3 is TGTGCCAGCAGTGAGGGACTGGGAAACACCATATATTTT.

This chain connects TRBV20-1 to TRBJ2-7; D possibly corresponds to TRBD2 (6 bases). CDR1 DFQATT and CDR2 SNEGSKA come from the germline V gene (reference sequence). The CDR3 spans 13 residues. Trimming took 4 bases from V and 3 from J, leaving 13 bases between them. The CDR3 DNA follows: TGCAGTGCTATGCGGGACCAGAGCTACGAGCAGTACTTC. It is translated as CSAMRDQSYEQYF.

The rearrangement uses TRBV24-1 and TRBJ2-2, with 8 bases aligning to TRBD1. The CDR3 is 18 residues long. After removal of 4 bases from V and 1 base from J, the junction contained 10 bases not matched to a gene. Germline lookup yields CDR1 KGHDR and CDR2 SFDVKD. The CDR3 DNA follows: TGTGCCACCAGTGACCGCAAAGACAGGGGCTTGAACACCGGGGAGCTGTTTTTT. It specifies CATSDRKDRGLNTGELFF.

This clonotype was seen many times. The chain has TRBV5-1 and TRBJ2-7; 8 bases line up with TRBD2. Losses at the gene ends were 3 bases for V and 0 bases for J; bases not matched to a gene: 2. CDR3 length: 14 residues. The V gene's germline CDR1 is SGHRS and CDR2 YFSETQ. CDR3: CASSSGTSSYEQYF. DNA for the CDR3: TGCGCCAGCAGCTCCGGGACTAGCTCCTACGAGCAGTACTTC.

The gene calls are TRBV2 and TRBJ2-3, with 11 bases aligning to TRBD2. The CDR3 totals 15 residues. Germline assignment: CDR1 SNHLY and CDR2 FYNNEI. V gave up 7 bases and J gave up 1 base; unmatched junction bases: 4. The chain's CDR3 is CASTASGGRTDTQYF. DNA for the CDR3: TGTGCCAGCACGGCTAGCGGGGGGCGCACAGATACGCAGTATTTT.

The rearrangement links TRBV2 to TRBJ2-5; 16 bases are shared with TRBD2. Germline lookup yields CDR1 SNHLY and CDR2 FYNNEI. Unmatched junction bases numbered 13, after V lost 11 bases and J lost 1 base. The length of the CDR3 is 18 residues. Written as DNA, the CDR3 is TGTGCCTGCTGTCCGGGGACTAGCGGGAGGGCTGCCCAAGAGACCCAGTACTTC. It codes for CACCPGTSGRAAQETQYF.

The J gene is TRBJ2-1, the V gene TRBV5-1; 7 positions agree with TRBD1. The CDR3 covers 15 residues. Germline loops: CDR1 SGHRS, CDR2 YFSETQ. V shed 3 bases and J 2 bases; nucleotides not matched to a gene: 5. The CDR3 sequence: CASSYRGIPYNEQFF. In DNA form, the CDR3 reads TGCGCCAGCAGCTACAGGGGAATCCCCTACAATGAGCAGTTCTTC.

The chain joins TRBV29-1 to TRBJ1-1; perhaps TRBD1 as D (5 bases). From germline, CDR1 is SQVTM and CDR2 ANQGSEA. V lost 6 bases to trimming and J lost 8 bases, with 16 bases between them. The CDR3 contains 12 residues. Here the CDR3 reads CSVAEGFAEAFF. The CDR3 DNA follows: TGCAGCGTCGCCGAGGGGTTTGCCGAAGCTTTCTTT.

The chain combines TRBV15 with TRBJ2-3, with a possible D match to TRBD2 (6 bases). The length of the CDR3 is 15 residues. The V end lost 2 bases, the J end lost 9 bases, and 18 bases lay between the germline ends. Germline V CDR1 and CDR2: LNHNV, YYDKDF (reference sequence). CDR3 loop: CATSRPIREQTTQYF. CDR3 DNA sequence: TGTGCCACCAGCAGACCAATCCGGGAGCAGACGACGCAGTATTTT.

The rearrangement uses TRBV12-3 or TRBV12-4 and TRBJ1-2, with D unresolved. V was pared by 3 bases and J by 3 bases, with 14 bases between. The CDR3 sequence is 15 residues long. The DNA for the CDR3 is TGTGCCAGCAGTTTCGGGTCCGGGCGGCACTATGGCTACACCTTC. It encodes CASSFGSGRHYGYTF.

This rearrangement joins TRBV19 to TRBJ1-6; a weak D match, TRBD1 (5 bases). The V end was cut by 6 bases, the J end by 7 bases, with 13 bases between. The CDR3 sequence is 14 residues long. Germline assignment: CDR1 LNHDA and CDR2 SQIVND (reference sequence). CDR3 in DNA: TGTGCCAGTAGCACCGGGACTTTAAATTCACCCCTCCACTTT. As protein: CASSTGTLNSPLHF.

The rearrangement joins TRBV20-1 to TRBJ1-2; D is uncertain. Trimming took off 3 bases at V and 2 bases at J, with 13 bases between the two ends. Germline V gene sequence: CDR1 DFQATT, CDR2 SNEGSKA (reference sequence). The CDR3 sequence is 14 residues long. The CDR3 DNA reads as TGCAGTGCTAGTACCAACTGGGAGAACTATGGCTACACCTTC. It is translated as CSASTNWENYGYTF.

As for this clonotype: One junction end does not reproduce the germline sequence, and a read error may be involved. V usage is TRBV10-3 and J usage is TRBJ1-1; 8 bases match TRBD1. The CDR3 runs 15 residues. CDR1 ENHRY and CDR2 SYGVKD come from the germline V gene. In DNA form, the CDR3 reads TGTGCCATCAATGAGAGACAGGGGCAGAACACTGAAGCTTTCTTT. Its protein product is CAINERQGQNTEAFF.

The chain recombines TRBV7-9 with TRBJ2-2; 7 positions match TRBD1. Germline CDR1 and CDR2: SEHNR and FQNEAQ (reference sequence). The CDR3 length is 13 residues. Trimming cost V 8 bases and J 13 bases; bases outside gene matches: 13. This chain's CDR3 is CASHRGPAEGLFF. DNA for the CDR3: TGTGCCAGCCACAGGGGCCCCGCCGAGGGGCTGTTTTTT.

A single count supports this clonotype. This chain links TRBV7-9 with TRBJ1-1; D is uncertain. The germline V gene has CDR1 SEHNR and CDR2 FQNEAQ (reference sequence). V was clipped by 5 bases and J by 1 base, with 14 bases between them. CDR3 length equals 15 residues. CDR3 loop: CASSARVGGNTEAFF. In DNA, the CDR3 is TGTGCCAGCAGCGCCCGGGTGGGAGGGAACACTGAAGCTTTCTTT.

This clonotype has only one observation. One end of the junction varies from germline; a read error may be responsible. This chain links TRBV18 with TRBJ2-5; no definite D call. CDR3 size: 13 residues. In germline, CDR1 is KGHSH, CDR2 LQKENI. CDR3 coding DNA: TGTGCCAGCACACCGCAGCTTCAAGAGACCCAGTACTTC. Amino acids: CASTPQLQETQYF.

This clonotype was detected only a few times. The gene calls are TRBV11-2 and TRBJ1-6; a weak D match, TRBD1 (5 bases). The CDR3 extends over 14 amino acids. V was pared by 1 base and J by 10 bases, with 11 bases between. Germline assignment: CDR1 SGHAT and CDR2 FQNNGV. CDR3 sequence (DNA): TGTGCCAGCAGCTTAGCAGACGGGACCTCACCCCTCCACTTT. As protein: CASSLADGTSPLHF.

The chain is built from TRBV19 and TRBJ1-5; weak D call: TRBD1 (5 bases). CDR3 length equals 16 residues. Germline values: CDR1 LNHDA, CDR2 SQIVND (reference sequence). V lost 5 bases to trimming and J lost 2 bases, with 16 bases between them. The CDR3 reads CASSPRGSPGNQPQHF. The DNA of the CDR3 is TGTGCCAGTAGTCCCCGGGGGTCTCCGGGCAATCAGCCCCAGCATTTT. Supplemented by reference TRBV19 and TRBJ1-5, the full variable domain reads DGGITQSPKYLFRKEGQNVTLSCEQNLNHDAMYWYRQDPGQGLRLIYYSQIVNDFQKGDIAEGYSVSREKKESFPLTVTSAQKNPTAFYLCASSPRGSPGNQPQHFGDGTRLSIL.